The 8 T cell receptor beta chains below were found in one sample sequenced in a study of T cell responses to AZD1222 COVID-19 vaccine. The data were produced by immunoSEQ multiplex PCR, yet TCRdb's version contains in-frame clones alone and is incomplete. The data show 80,000 or so clones, over 75% seen once. The sample here was peripheral blood, taken 28 days after the second AZD1222 dose. All receptors derive from an adult who received the AZD1222 COVID-19 vaccine.

The sample holds one count of this clone. The V gene is TRBV5-1, the J gene TRBJ2-7; the D gene is possibly TRBD2 (6 bases). The germline V gene encodes CDR1 SGHRS and CDR2 YFSETQ. V was clipped by 0 bases and J by 0 bases, with 10 bases between them. The CDR3 spans 15 residues. The CDR3 DNA reads as TGCGCCAGCAGCTTGGGTTCCGGGGGCTCCTACGAGCAGTACTTC. It is translated as CASSLGSGGSYEQYF.

Concerning this clone itself: One junction end disagrees with the germline gene, perhaps due to a read error. The chain has TRBV29-1 and TRBJ2-1, with 10 bases identical to TRBD2. Germline lookup yields CDR1 SQVTM and CDR2 ANQGSEA. The CDR3 runs to 15 residues. The CDR3 spells CSVERAVAGGPGGVF. In DNA form, the CDR3 reads TGCAGCGTTGAGAGAGCGGTAGCGGGAGGCCCTGGTGGGGTCTTC.

Only one count was recorded for this clone. The chain has TRBV7-7 and TRBJ2-1; D is unresolved. In germline, CDR1 is SSHAT, CDR2 FNYEAQ (reference sequence). CDR3 size: 15 residues. The V end lost 2 bases, the J end lost 0 bases, and 8 bases lay between the germline ends. The chain's CDR3 is CASSLSSSSYNEQFF. In DNA, the CDR3 is TGTGCCAGCAGCTTATCTTCGAGCTCCTACAATGAGCAGTTCTTC.

The chain joins TRBV7-8 to TRBJ1-1, with D perhaps TRBD1 (6 bases). Germline V gene data show CDR1 as SGHVS and CDR2 as FQNEAQ. The V and J ends lost 5 bases and 7 bases respectively, with 17 bases between them. The CDR3 is 14 residues long. In nucleotides, the CDR3 is TGTGCCAGCAGCCAAAGAAACAGGGCGGATGAAGCTTTCTTT. Protein: CASSQRNRADEAFF.

The chain employs TRBV5-1 and TRBJ2-5; TRBD2 aligns across 14 bases. CDR1 is SGHRS, CDR2 YFSETQ, per germline. Trimming removed 3 bases from V and 2 bases from J; junction bases left unmatched: 3. This CDR3 is built from 16 residues. In DNA form, the CDR3 reads TGCGCCAGCAGCTGGGGACTAGCGGGGGCACAAGAGACCCAGTACTTC. Protein product: CASSWGLAGAQETQYF.

The chain recombines TRBV5-1 with TRBJ2-2; perhaps D is TRBD1 or TRBD2 (5 bases each). Germline values: CDR1 SGHRS, CDR2 YFSETQ. There are 14 residues in the CDR3. The V end lost 8 bases, the J end lost 3 bases, and 14 bases lay between the germline ends. In DNA form, the CDR3 reads TGCGCCAGTGCGTTGCAGGGAGACACCGGGGAGCTGTTTTTT. Its protein product is CASALQGDTGELFF.

This clone has only one observation. The V call is TRBV3-1 (or the pseudogene TRBV3-2), the J call TRBJ1-5, with D hard to call. The V end lost 0 bases, the J end lost 4 bases, and 10 bases lay between the germline ends. The CDR3 is 15 residues long. Looked up from germline, CDR1 is LGHDT and CDR2 is YNNKEL (reference sequence). CDR3 nucleotides: TGTGCCAGCAGCCAAGAACCCCAAGGGAATCAGCCCCAGCATTTT. This codes for CASSQEPQGNQPQHF.

This chain joins TRBV5-1 and TRBJ1-1; 9 bases line up with TRBD1. CDR1 and CDR2 from the germline V gene are SGHRS and YFSETQ. The V segment lost 4 bases and the J segment 1 base; nucleotides outside the gene matches: 14. The CDR3 runs to 18 residues. CDR3 residues: CASSDLQGARSRNTEAFF. The CDR3 DNA reads TGCGCCAGCAGCGACCTACAGGGGGCCCGCTCCAGGAACACTGAAGCTTTCTTT. The whole variable domain, filled in from reference TRBV5-1 and TRBJ1-1, reads KAGVTQTPRYLIKTRGQQVTLSCSPISGHRSVSWYQQTPGQGLQFLFEYFSETQRNKGNFPGRFSGRQFSNSRSEMNVSTLELGDSALYLCASSDLQGARSRNTEAFFGQGTRLTVV.